This T cell receptor beta chain was identified in a study of patients with pleural tuberculosis. TCRdb re-called the reads with MiXCR, one entry per CDR3 protein. The sample has around 30,000 distinct CDR3 sequences; 15% to 20% are singletons. The sample consisted of peripheral blood. The sequence was collected from a human donor with pleural tuberculosis.

The CDR3 nucleotides are TGTGCCAGCAGTGAGGGAGCCGTAAGGAGCTCCTACAATGAGCAGTTCTTC. Translated: CASSEGAVRSSYNEQFF. The V call is TRBV2, the J call TRBJ2-1, with D perhaps matching TRBD2 (5 bases). Germline V gene lookup returns CDR1 SNHLY and CDR2 FYNNEI. The germline V and J ends were trimmed by 3 bases and 0 bases, with 15 bases remaining between them. The CDR3 spans 17 residues.